This record looks at one TCR beta chain sequence and its context. Its antigen is currently unknown. The data were taken from a study of OX40 agonist ivuxolimab in advanced cancers. About the research overall: The patients' treatment was ivuxolimab, an agonistic anti-OX40 (CD134) antibody. Patients treated during dose escalation were battling hepatocellular carcinoma, melanoma, renal cell or head and neck cancer. Males comprised 70% to 90% of the group, whose mean age was approximately 60 years (range roughly 20 to 85).

With 5 bases removed from V and 4 bases from J, the gap between germline ends came to 12 bases. This CDR3 is built from 14 residues. Germline loops: CDR1 MNHEY, CDR2 SMNVEV (reference sequence). The data were produced by immunoSEQ multiplex PCR, yet TCRdb's version contains in-frame clones alone and is incomplete. The table has more than 80,000 clones, approximately 88% seen once. Broader study findings: The antigens recognized by the expanded peripheral T cells, that is their antigen specificity, were not determined.

The chain combines TRBV27 with TRBJ2-1; possibly TRBD1 for D (6 bases). The input for sequencing was CD4+ or CD8+ T cells sorted from blood, taken in a trial of the OX40 agonist ivuxolimab. The TCR comes from an adult with an advanced solid tumor such as melanoma, head and neck, liver or kidney cancer. As DNA, the CDR3 is TGTGCCAGCAGTCAACAGGGAGTATACAATGAGCAGTTCTTC. Translated: CASSQQGVYNEQFF.